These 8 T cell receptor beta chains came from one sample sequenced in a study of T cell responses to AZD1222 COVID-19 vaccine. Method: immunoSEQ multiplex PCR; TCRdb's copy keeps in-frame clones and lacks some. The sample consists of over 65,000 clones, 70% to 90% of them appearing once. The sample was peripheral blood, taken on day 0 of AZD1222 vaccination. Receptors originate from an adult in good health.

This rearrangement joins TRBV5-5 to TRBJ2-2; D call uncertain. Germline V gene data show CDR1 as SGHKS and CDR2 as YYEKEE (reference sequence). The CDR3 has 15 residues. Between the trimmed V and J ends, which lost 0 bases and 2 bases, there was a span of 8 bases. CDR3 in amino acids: CASSLEPVNTGELFF. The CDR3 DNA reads TGTGCCAGCAGCTTGGAACCGGTAAACACCGGGGAGCTGTTTTTT.

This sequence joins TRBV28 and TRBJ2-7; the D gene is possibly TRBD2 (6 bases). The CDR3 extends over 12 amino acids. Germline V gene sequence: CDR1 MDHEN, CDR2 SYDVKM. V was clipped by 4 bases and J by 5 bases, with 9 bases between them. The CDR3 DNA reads TGTGCCAGCAGTTGGTGGGGGGACGAGCAGTACTTC. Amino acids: CASSWWGDEQYF.

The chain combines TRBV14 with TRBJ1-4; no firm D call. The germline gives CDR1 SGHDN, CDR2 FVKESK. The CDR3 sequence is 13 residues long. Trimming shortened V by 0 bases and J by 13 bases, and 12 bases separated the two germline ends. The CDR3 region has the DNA TGTGCCAGCAGCCAAGACCCCCCCCTGAGACTGTTTTTT. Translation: CASSQDPPLRLFF. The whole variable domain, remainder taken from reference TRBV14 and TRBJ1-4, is EAGVTQFPSHSVIEKGQTVTLRCDPISGHDNLYWYRRVMGKEIKFLLHFVKESKQDESGMPNNRFLAERTGGTYSTLKVQPAELEDSGVYFCASSQDPPLRLFFGSGTQLSVL.

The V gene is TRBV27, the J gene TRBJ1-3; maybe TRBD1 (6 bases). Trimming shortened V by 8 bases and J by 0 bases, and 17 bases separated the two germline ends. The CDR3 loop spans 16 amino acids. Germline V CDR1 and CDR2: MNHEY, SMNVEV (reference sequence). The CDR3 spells CASAPRGPYSGNTIYF. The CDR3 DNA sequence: TGTGCCAGCGCCCCCCGGGGGCCCTACTCTGGAAACACCATATATTTT.

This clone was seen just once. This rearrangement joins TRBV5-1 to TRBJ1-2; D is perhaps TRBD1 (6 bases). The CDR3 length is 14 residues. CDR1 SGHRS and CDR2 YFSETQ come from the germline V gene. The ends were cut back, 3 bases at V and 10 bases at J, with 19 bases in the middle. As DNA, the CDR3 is TGCGCCAGCAGCTCCCAGGACAGCGGCGGAATCTACACCTTC. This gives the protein CASSSQDSGGIYTF.

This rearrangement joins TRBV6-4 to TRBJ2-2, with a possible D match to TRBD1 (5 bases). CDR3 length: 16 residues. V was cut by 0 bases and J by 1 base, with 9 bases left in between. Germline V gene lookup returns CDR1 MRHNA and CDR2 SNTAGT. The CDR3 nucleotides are TGTGCCAGCAGTGACTCTTGGCAGGGGAACACCGGGGAGCTGTTTTTT. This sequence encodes CASSDSWQGNTGELFF.

CDR3 sequence (DNA): TGTGCCAGCAGCTTCGGGGGGTTCCAGCCCCAGCATTTT. Protein sequence: CASSFGGFQPQHF. This chain joins TRBV7-2 and TRBJ1-5; tentatively, D is TRBD1 (5 bases). The CDR3 runs 13 residues. V lost 3 bases and J 7 bases, leaving 10 bases between the germline ends. Germline V gene lookup returns CDR1 SGHTA and CDR2 FQGNSA.

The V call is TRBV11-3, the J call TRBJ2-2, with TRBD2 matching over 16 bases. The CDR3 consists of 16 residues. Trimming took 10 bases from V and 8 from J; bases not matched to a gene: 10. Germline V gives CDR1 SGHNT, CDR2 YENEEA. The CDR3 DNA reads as TGTGCCATCACCACCGGGACTAGCGGGGGGGTGGGGGAGCTGTTTTTT. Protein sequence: CAITTGTSGGVGELFF. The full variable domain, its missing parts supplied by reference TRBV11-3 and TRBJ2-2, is EAGVVQSPRYKIIEKKQPVAFWCNPISGHNTLYWYLQNLGQGPELLIRYENEEAVDDSQLPKDRFSAERLKGVDSTLKIQPAELGDSAVYLCAITTGTSGGVGELFFGEGSRLTVL.